What follows describes a single TCR beta chain. This sample is drawn from a study of early T cells in non-severe SARS-CoV-2 infection. Study-level information: Sequencing input comprised bulk RNA from unsorted whole blood; chain pairing was not available.

The CDR3 is made up of 16 amino acids. Germline V CDR1 and CDR2: SGHAT, FQNNGV. Trimming cost V 5 bases and J 1 base, with 17 bases left between them. Unique molecular identifiers were added to individual cDNA molecules. TCRdb passed the 5' RACE reads through MiXCR, listing each CDR3 protein once. The sample consists of some 41,000 distinct CDR3 sequences, about 25% of them appearing once. The sample consisted of whole blood, taken at baseline. The chain joins TRBV11-2 to TRBJ2-5, with a tentative D call TRBD1 (5 bases). This receptor was taken from an adult who was a healthcare worker with PCR-confirmed SARS-CoV-2 infection or an uninfected control (not recorded which). CDR3 in amino acids: CASSPDATDLQETQYF. The CDR3 bases are TGTGCCAGCAGCCCTGACGCGACAGACCTCCAAGAGACCCAGTACTTC.